This paragraph covers one T cell receptor (beta chain) sequence. Its antigen is as yet unknown. The repertoire was sequenced with immunoSEQ multiplex PCR; TCRdb's copy has only in-frame clones and lacks some. Of over a thousand clones listed, around 23% are singletons. This entry belongs to a study of T cells in localized non-small cell lung cancer. The study, taken as a whole, reports: Median detection of top 100 tumor clones in adjacent lung was about 52 clones. Since sequencing was restricted to only one region of the tumor, intratumor heterogeneity remains a possibility. The greatest T cell clonality was found in uninvolved adjacent lung (higher than in tumor).

V gave up 0 bases and J gave up 5 bases, with 11 bases separating them. CDR3 length: 13 residues. Germline V lookup: CDR1 SQVTM, CDR2 ANQGSEA. Sequencing used normal lung tissue next to the tumor, obtained before any cancer treatment. This chain joins TRBV29-1 and TRBJ2-7; weak D call: TRBD1 (6 bases). This TCR came from a man between 40 and 70 years old with stage III squamous cell lung carcinoma. Here the CDR3 DNA reads TGCAGCGTTGAAGACAGGGGAATCAACGAGCAGTACTTC. Translation: CSVEDRGINEQYF.